This TCR beta chain was sequenced in a study of technical replicates of blood from a handful of donors. Per the germline V gene, CDR1 is MRHNA and CDR2 is SNTAGT. V shed 9 bases and J 3 bases; nucleotides not matched to a gene: 8. The CDR3 loop spans 14 amino acids. Here immunoSEQ multiplex PCR was the method, and the copy in TCRdb shows in-frame clones only, minus some. Of over 80,000 clones listed, 95% to 96% are singletons. The source is a human donor in good health. The chain employs TRBV6-4 and TRBJ2-4, with TRBD2 identical over 7 bases. Specimen: T cells isolated from PBMCs. The CDR3 spells CARGGREGKNIQYF. The CDR3 nucleotides are TGTGCCAGGGGCGGGAGAGAGGGCAAAAACATTCAGTACTTC.